This TCR beta chain was captured by sequencing in a study of tumor and adjacent non-tumor tissue in lung cancer. TCRbeta libraries were built with three rounds of nested PCR, modified from ARM-PCR. TCRdb used MiXCR to reprocess the multiplex PCR reads, holding one entry per CDR3 protein. The sample shows about 110,000 distinct CDR3 sequences, roughly 80% of them seen only once. The CDR3 contains 12 residues. Trimming left V 3 bases short and J 3 bases short, with 5 bases between. Germline loops: CDR1 MDHEN, CDR2 SYDVKM. This clonotype has only a few counts. This sample's RNA came from whole unsorted tissue.

The sample was lung tumor tissue. The V and J genes are TRBV28 and TRBJ2-5; the D is unclear. The sequence came from a woman aged 55-69 years with non-small cell lung cancer. CDR3 in DNA: TGTGCCAGCAGTTTCCGAGAAGAGACCCAGTACTTC. Translating gives CASSFREETQYF.